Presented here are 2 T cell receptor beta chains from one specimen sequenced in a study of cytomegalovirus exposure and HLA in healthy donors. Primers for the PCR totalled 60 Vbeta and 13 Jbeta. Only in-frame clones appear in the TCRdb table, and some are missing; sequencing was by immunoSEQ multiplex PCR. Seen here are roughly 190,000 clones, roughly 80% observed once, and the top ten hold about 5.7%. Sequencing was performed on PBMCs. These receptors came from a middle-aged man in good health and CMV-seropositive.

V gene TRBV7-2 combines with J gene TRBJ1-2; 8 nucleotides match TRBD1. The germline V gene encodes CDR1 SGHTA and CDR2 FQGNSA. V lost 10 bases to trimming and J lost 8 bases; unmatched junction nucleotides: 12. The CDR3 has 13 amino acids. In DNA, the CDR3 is TGTGCCACCTTAGGAGACAGGGGCAGGGGCTACACCTTC. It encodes CATLGDRGRGYTF. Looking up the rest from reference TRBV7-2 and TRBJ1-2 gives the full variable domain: GAGVSQSPSNKVTEKGKDVELRCDPISGHTALYWYRQSLGQGLEFLIYFQGNSAPDKSGLPSDRFSAERTGGSVSTLTIQRTQQEDSAVYLCATLGDRGRGYTFGSGTRLTVV.

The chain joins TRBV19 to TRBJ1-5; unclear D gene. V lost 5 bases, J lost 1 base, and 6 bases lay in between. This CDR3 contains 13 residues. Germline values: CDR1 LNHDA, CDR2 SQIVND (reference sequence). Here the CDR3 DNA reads TGTGCCAGTAGTGCACAAAGCAATCAGCCCCAGCATTTT. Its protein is CASSAQSNQPQHF.